Listed below are T cell receptor beta chains from one sample, sequenced in a study of technical replicates of blood from a handful of donors. Libraries were prepared by immunoSEQ multiplex PCR; TCRdb keeps only in-frame clonotypes and omits some of them. This table holds approximately 100,000 clones, 96% found once. The sample consisted of T cells isolated from PBMCs. These receptors were collected from a human donor in good health. CDR3s include the opening cysteine and the closing phenylalanine or tryptophan. D genes are given only for firm matches. The size field is filled for only some rows; it gives once, few, many or a size class.

J gene: TRBJ2-7
V gene: TRBV6-1
clone size: few
D gene: TRBD2
CDR3 DNA: TGTGCCAGCAGTGGGATGGGTGGGAGGGGCGAGCAGTACTTC
CDR3 protein: CASSGMGGRGEQYF

J gene: TRBJ2-2
V gene: TRBV19
clone size: .
D gene: .
CDR3 DNA: TGTGCCAGTAGTATCCAGGGTAGGGCCGGGGAGCTGTTTTTT
CDR3 protein: CASSIQGRAGELFF

J gene: TRBJ2-5
V gene: TRBV30
clone size: .
D gene: TRBD2
CDR3 DNA: TGTGCCTGGAGCCTCGGGCTAGCGGTAGAGACCCAGTACTTC
CDR3 protein: CAWSLGLAVETQYF

J gene: TRBJ1-2
V gene: TRBV6-1
clone size: once
D gene: .
CDR3 DNA: TGTGCCAGCAAGGGAGGGGTAGGGGACTATGGCTACACCTTC
CDR3 protein: CASKGGVGDYGYTF

J gene: TRBJ2-2
V gene: TRBV6-4
clone size: .
D gene: .
CDR3 DNA: TGTGCCAGCAGTGACCAGGGGGGAGGAAGAACCGGGGAGCTGTTTTTT
CDR3 protein: CASSDQGGGRTGELFF

J gene: TRBJ2-3
V gene: TRBV6-1
clone size: .
D gene: TRBD2
CDR3 DNA: TGTGCCAGCAGTGGCATACTAGCGGGCGGCACAGATACGCAGTATTTT
CDR3 protein: CASSGILAGGTDTQYF

J gene: TRBJ2-5
V gene: TRBV5-1
clone size: once
D gene: TRBD2
CDR3 DNA: TGCGCCAGCAGTCTCGGGACTAGCGGGAGGGCCGGGGAGACCCAGTACTTC
CDR3 protein: CASSLGTSGRAGETQYF

J gene: TRBJ2-1
V gene: TRBV23-1
clone size: .
D gene: TRBD1
CDR3 DNA: TGCGCCAGCAAACCGGGACAGAGGCCCTACAATGAGCAGTTCTTC
CDR3 protein: CASKPGQRPYNEQFF

J gene: TRBJ1-5
V gene: TRBV7-9
clone size: .
D gene: .
CDR3 DNA: TGTGCCAGCAGCCCATACAGGGATCAGCCCCAGCATTTT
CDR3 protein: CASSPYRDQPQHF

J gene: TRBJ2-3
V gene: TRBV5-4
clone size: .
D gene: TRBD2
CDR3 DNA: TGTGCCAGCAGCCCAGCGGGGCCTACTAGCACAGATACGCAGTATTTT
CDR3 protein: CASSPAGPTSTDTQYF

J gene: TRBJ2-7
V gene: TRBV21-1
clone size: .
D gene: .
CDR3 DNA: TGTGCCAGCAGACTGCCACTCCTAGCGGACTATTACGAGCAGTACTTC
CDR3 protein: CASRLPLLADYYEQYF

J gene: TRBJ2-7
V gene: TRBV13
clone size: .
D gene: TRBD1
CDR3 DNA: TGTGCCAGCAGCCACCGGGACAGATCCTACGAGCAGTACTTC
CDR3 protein: CASSHRDRSYEQYF

J gene: TRBJ2-7
V gene: TRBV6-1
clone size: once
D gene: .
CDR3 DNA: TGTGCCAGCAGTGAATCTTGGCCTACAGGCCTAACCTACGAGCAGTACTTC
CDR3 protein: CASSESWPTGLTYEQYF

J gene: TRBJ2-1
V gene: TRBV5-1
clone size: .
D gene: .
CDR3 DNA: TGCGCCAGCAGCCCGCAGGGGAACCGATACAATGAGCAGTTCTTC
CDR3 protein: CASSPQGNRYNEQFF

J gene: TRBJ1-1
V gene: TRBV6-6
clone size: .
D gene: .
CDR3 DNA: TGTGCCAGCAGTTACACAACCGGGACACCTGAAGCTTTCTTT
CDR3 protein: CASSYTTGTPEAFF

J gene: TRBJ2-1
V gene: TRBV27
clone size: once
D gene: .
CDR3 DNA: TGTGCCAGCAGTTCTGTCCGGACAGATGAGCAGTTCTTC
CDR3 protein: CASSSVRTDEQFF

J gene: TRBJ1-5
V gene: TRBV6-1
clone size: .
D gene: TRBD1
CDR3 DNA: TGTGCCAGCAGTGTCAGACAGGGGGCTGGTCAGCCCCAGCATTTT
CDR3 protein: CASSVRQGAGQPQHF

J gene: TRBJ1-2
V gene: TRBV19
clone size: .
D gene: .
CDR3 DNA: TGTGCCAGTAGTATTTCCCTATCCTATGGCTACACCTTC
CDR3 protein: CASSISLSYGYTF

J gene: TRBJ2-3
V gene: TRBV10-1
clone size: .
D gene: .
CDR3 DNA: TGCGCCAGCAGCGCCAGGACAGGGAGGGAAGATACGCAGTATTTT
CDR3 protein: CASSARTGREDTQYF

J gene: TRBJ2-5
V gene: TRBV2
clone size: .
D gene: TRBD1
CDR3 DNA: TGTGCCAGCAGTAAGTTAACCGGGACAGTGTTTAAAGAGACCCAGTACTTC
CDR3 protein: CASSKLTGTVFKETQYF

J gene: TRBJ1-5
V gene: TRBV19
clone size: .
D gene: .
CDR3 DNA: TGTGCCAGTAGTATAGTTTCTTTCGCCGGGAGAGCATTCACTCAGCCCCAGCATTTT
CDR3 protein: CASSIVSFAGRAFTQPQHF

J gene: TRBJ2-1
V gene: TRBV11-1
clone size: .
D gene: TRBD2
CDR3 DNA: TGTGCCAGCAGCCCCCCCCCGACTAGCGGGAGGGCCAGCGATGAGCAGTTCTTC
CDR3 protein: CASSPPPTSGRASDEQFF

J gene: TRBJ1-1
V gene: TRBV7-9
clone size: .
D gene: .
CDR3 DNA: TGTGCCAGCAGCCTTCGACAGAGCCACACTGAAGCTTTCTTT
CDR3 protein: CASSLRQSHTEAFF

J gene: TRBJ2-5
V gene: TRBV7-3
clone size: .
D gene: TRBD2
CDR3 DNA: TGTGCCAGCAGCTTAAACGGGGGGGCCCTAGAGACCCAGTACTTC
CDR3 protein: CASSLNGGALETQYF

J gene: TRBJ2-1
V gene: TRBV15
clone size: .
D gene: TRBD2
CDR3 DNA: TGTGCCACCAGCAGAGTGATAGCGGGGGGCCGACATTACAATGAGCAGTTCTTC
CDR3 protein: CATSRVIAGGRHYNEQFF

J gene: TRBJ1-2
V gene: TRBV6-5
clone size: .
D gene: .
CDR3 DNA: TGTGCCAGCAGGTCCGGTGGAGGGGAGGGCTACACCTTC
CDR3 protein: CASRSGGGEGYTF

J gene: TRBJ2-7
V gene: TRBV7-8
clone size: .
D gene: TRBD1
CDR3 DNA: TGTGCCAGCAGCTTGGACAGGGCCTACGAGCAGTACTTC
CDR3 protein: CASSLDRAYEQYF

J gene: TRBJ1-1
V gene: TRBV29-1
clone size: .
D gene: TRBD1
CDR3 DNA: TGCAGCGCACGGGGACAGGCATGGAGGGACACTGAAGCTTTCTTT
CDR3 protein: CSARGQAWRDTEAFF

J gene: TRBJ1-1
V gene: TRBV15
clone size: .
D gene: TRBD1
CDR3 DNA: TGTGCCACCAGCAGCCGGACAGGGGGCATCACTGAAGCTTTCTTT
CDR3 protein: CATSSRTGGITEAFF

J gene: TRBJ2-3
V gene: TRBV14
clone size: .
D gene: TRBD1
CDR3 DNA: TGTGCCAGCAGTCCAAAAACAGGACAGGGAATGACAGATACGCAGTATTTT
CDR3 protein: CASSPKTGQGMTDTQYF

J gene: TRBJ2-7
V gene: TRBV28
clone size: .
D gene: .
CDR3 DNA: TGTGCCAGCAGTTTCGGGGGTGGCGAGCAGTACTTC
CDR3 protein: CASSFGGGEQYF

J gene: TRBJ2-1
V gene: TRBV6-1
clone size: .
D gene: TRBD1
CDR3 DNA: TGTGCCAGCAGGTTGACAGGGGGCTCCTACAATGAGCAGTTCTTC
CDR3 protein: CASRLTGGSYNEQFF

J gene: TRBJ2-3
V gene: TRBV11-3
clone size: .
D gene: .
CDR3 DNA: TGTGCCAGCAGCTCTGGGGGGGGCCCTGGCACAGATACGCAGTATTTT
CDR3 protein: CASSSGGGPGTDTQYF

J gene: TRBJ1-2
V gene: TRBV6-1
clone size: .
D gene: .
CDR3 DNA: TGTGCCAGCAGTGAAGTATTTGCAGGGAACTATGGCTACACCTTC
CDR3 protein: CASSEVFAGNYGYTF

J gene: TRBJ2-1
V gene: TRBV5-1
clone size: .
D gene: .
CDR3 DNA: TGCGCCAGCAGCTTGTCCAGGACCAGGGGCTACAATGAGCAGTTCTTC
CDR3 protein: CASSLSRTRGYNEQFF

J gene: TRBJ2-7
V gene: TRBV7-9
clone size: .
D gene: .
CDR3 DNA: TGTGCCAGCAGCTTAGAATTTATCCACGAGCAGTACTTC
CDR3 protein: CASSLEFIHEQYF

J gene: TRBJ2-4
V gene: TRBV11-2
clone size: .
D gene: TRBD2
CDR3 DNA: TGTGCCAGCAGCCCTATAGCGGGGGTAAACATTCAGTACTTC
CDR3 protein: CASSPIAGVNIQYF

J gene: TRBJ1-1
V gene: TRBV5-4
clone size: .
D gene: .
CDR3 DNA: TGTGCCAGCAGCCGCGGAAGCGCTGAAGCTTTCTTT
CDR3 protein: CASSRGSAEAFF

J gene: TRBJ1-2
V gene: TRBV25-1
clone size: .
D gene: .
CDR3 DNA: TGTGCCAGCAGTGAAGGGGGAGGGGATGGCTACACCTTC
CDR3 protein: CASSEGGGDGYTF

J gene: TRBJ2-3
V gene: TRBV5-1
clone size: .
D gene: TRBD1
CDR3 DNA: TGCGCCAGCAGCAGAGACAGGGGGAGCACAGATACGCAGTATTTT
CDR3 protein: CASSRDRGSTDTQYF

J gene: TRBJ1-5
V gene: TRBV18
clone size: .
D gene: .
CDR3 DNA: TGTGCCAGCTCTACTCTCCACCCGCCCCCTAGCAATCAGCCCCAGCATTTT
CDR3 protein: CASSTLHPPPSNQPQHF

J gene: TRBJ2-1
V gene: TRBV6-1
clone size: .
D gene: TRBD2
CDR3 DNA: TGTGCCAGCACCCCCGAACTAGCGGTATTCAATGAGCAGTTCTTC
CDR3 protein: CASTPELAVFNEQFF

J gene: TRBJ2-1
V gene: TRBV5-4
clone size: .
D gene: .
CDR3 DNA: TGTGCCAGCAGCTTGGTGGTGGGGCAGGGTTCCAATGAGCAGTTCTTC
CDR3 protein: CASSLVVGQGSNEQFF

J gene: TRBJ2-1
V gene: TRBV4-1
clone size: .
D gene: TRBD2
CDR3 DNA: TGCGCCAGCAGCCTAAAGGCCCCGGGGGGAATGGGCAATGAGCAGTTCTTC
CDR3 protein: CASSLKAPGGMGNEQFF

J gene: TRBJ2-7
V gene: TRBV11-3
clone size: .
D gene: TRBD1
CDR3 DNA: TGTGCCAGCAGCTCCCTACAGGGGGCCCCCTACGAGCAGTACTTC
CDR3 protein: CASSSLQGAPYEQYF

J gene: TRBJ2-3
V gene: TRBV7-9
clone size: .
D gene: .
CDR3 DNA: TGTGCCAGCAGCCAGGTGGGCACAGATACGCAGTATTTT
CDR3 protein: CASSQVGTDTQYF

J gene: TRBJ1-4
V gene: TRBV2
clone size: .
D gene: TRBD1
CDR3 DNA: TGTGCCAGCAGGATAAGACCGACAGGGCGGTATGGGGAAAAACTGTTTTTT
CDR3 protein: CASRIRPTGRYGEKLFF

J gene: TRBJ1-1
V gene: TRBV25-1
clone size: .
D gene: .
CDR3 DNA: TGTGCCAGCAGTAAGAATGGCTACAGTAACACTGAAGCTTTCTTT
CDR3 protein: CASSKNGYSNTEAFF

J gene: TRBJ1-2
V gene: TRBV14
clone size: .
D gene: TRBD1
CDR3 DNA: TGTGCCAGCAGCCAAGCCCGACACGGGACAGTCTATGGCTACACCTTC
CDR3 protein: CASSQARHGTVYGYTF

J gene: TRBJ1-1
V gene: TRBV7-7
clone size: .
D gene: .
CDR3 DNA: TGTGCCAGCAGCTTAGGAGAGAACACTGAAGCTTTCTTT
CDR3 protein: CASSLGENTEAFF